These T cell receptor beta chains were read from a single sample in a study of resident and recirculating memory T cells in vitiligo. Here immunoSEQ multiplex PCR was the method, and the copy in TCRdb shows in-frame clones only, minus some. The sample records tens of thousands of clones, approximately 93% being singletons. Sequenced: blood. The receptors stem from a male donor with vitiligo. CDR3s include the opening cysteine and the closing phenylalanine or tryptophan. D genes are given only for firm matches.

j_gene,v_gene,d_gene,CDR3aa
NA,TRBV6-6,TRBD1,CASSTGQGTYEQYF
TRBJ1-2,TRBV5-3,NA,CARKLGSSSNNYGYTF
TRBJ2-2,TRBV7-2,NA,CASSLGGLGATGELFF
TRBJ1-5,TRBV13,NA,CASSLSRTGSSNQPQHF
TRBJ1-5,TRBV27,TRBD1,CASSLRQGWNQPQHF
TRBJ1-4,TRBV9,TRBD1,CASSVGGTGGEKLFF
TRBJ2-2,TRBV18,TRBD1,CASSRDSANTGELFF
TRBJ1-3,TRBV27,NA,CASSFTGSSGNTIYF
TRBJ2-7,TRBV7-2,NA,CASSLTTYEQYF
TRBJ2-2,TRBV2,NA,CASRDTNTGELFF
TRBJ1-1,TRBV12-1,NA,CASSLLRGTEAFF
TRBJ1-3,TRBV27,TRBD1,CASSLNGQGASGNTIYF
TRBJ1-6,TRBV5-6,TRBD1,CASSGVDRVDSPLHF